This T cell receptor beta chain derives from a study of blood T cell repertoires in COVID-19 (dated by TCRdb to 2018 to 2021). General notes on the study: The collaborator samples originated in the United States, Italy and Spain and spanned the acute and convalescent phases of COVID-19. The samples were drawn from two sources: the first 160 participants of the ongoing ImmuneRACE study, and 1,000 to 1,500 subjects contributed by 6 global collaborators. Sample metadata almost always included a de-identified subject ID, COVID-19 status, age in years and sex. The dataset comprised deeply sampled blood TCRbeta repertoires from subjects exposed to, actively infected with, or recovered from COVID-19. The prospective study material was composed of cDNA or gDNA derived from T cells, B-cell-depleted T cells, or PBMCs. A freely available public database, intended as a resource for researchers studying the immune response to SARS-CoV-2, is where the repertoires were released. HLA class I and class II types, where available, came from metadata supplied by the sample provider rather than from assay-based typing. Paper-wide results and their limitations: How much clinical and demographic metadata was included differed by source and by participant, and the metadata was provided uncurated.

Here V drops 1 base and J drops 3 bases, and the junction holds 4 bases not matched to any gene. Measured from the cysteine to the phenylalanine, the CDR3 is 15 residues long. Kept here is only the CDR3 DNA, which spans 45 bases and is read in frame from base 1. CDR1 LGHDT and CDR2 YNNKEL are derived from the germline V gene (reference sequence). Collaborating institutions collected whole blood in K2EDTA tubes following their own protocols. For TCRbeta analysis, collaborators shipped samples as frozen whole blood, isolated PBMCs, or DNA extracted from either of those sample types. TCRbeta CDR3 regions were amplified from genomic DNA by means of the immunoSEQ Assay, a bias-controlled multiplex PCR. In the authors' own workflow: The number of nucleated cells in each sample was estimated from the amplification of reference gene primers within the assay. To quantify the absolute abundance of each unique TCRbeta CDR3 rearrangement, sequence reads were collapsed and filtered. For each sample, productive Simpson clonality was calculated as the square root of Simpson's diversity index over productive rearrangements. TCRdb's version of the immuneACCESS table is confined to in-frame rearrangements and falls short of the full clone set. An unresolved V gene accounts for under half of the shortfall where checked; the remainder is of unknown origin. V and J calls and clone size are copied from that table; D and trimming were computed from the DNA. This sample has some 50,000 clones in its table, and around 83% of those were observed once. Jointly, the top ten make up 6.1% of the sample.

Turning to this clone: Its antigen specificity is not known. Per-base qualities were not stored, and no clone one base away is much larger.

This receptor was identified in a woman older than 75 with acute or convalescent COVID-19. Recombination connected TRBV3-1 (or the pseudogene TRBV3-2) to TRBJ2-7; 9 bases in between match TRBD2. The sequenced sample was peripheral blood. The bases are TGTGCCAGCAGCCAAGGGGCTAGCGGGGTCTACGAGCAGTACTTC. Translation gives CASSQGASGVYEQYF.